This T cell receptor (beta chain) was profiled in a study of blood T cell repertoires in COVID-19. TCRdb's table, derived via immunoSEQ multiplex PCR, lists solely in-frame clones and lacks some. The table lists 270,000 or so clones, approximately 91% of them singletons. This CDR3 is built from 16 residues. Germline V gene lookup returns CDR1 LNHDA and CDR2 SQIVND (reference sequence). The V and J ends lost 3 bases and 2 bases respectively, with 17 bases between them. The chain recombines TRBV19 with TRBJ2-7, with D perhaps TRBD1 (6 bases). Sequencing used peripheral blood. The sequence derives from a woman between 40 and 55 years old who had recovered from COVID-19. CDR3 region: CASSMSTPGQAYEQYF. The CDR3 coding sequence is TGTGCCAGTAGTATGTCGACCCCGGGACAAGCCTACGAGCAGTACTTC. Complete variable domain (other parts from reference TRBV19 and TRBJ2-7): DGGITQSPKYLFRKEGQNVTLSCEQNLNHDAMYWYRQDPGQGLRLIYYSQIVNDFQKGDIAEGYSVSREKKESFPLTVTSAQKNPTAFYLCASSMSTPGQAYEQYFGPGTRLTVT.